What follows describes a single TCR beta chain. The authors' processing: Scientists estimated how many nucleated cells there were by amplifying reference gene primers. Sequencing was performed with immunoSEQ multiplex PCR; in TCRdb, only in-frame clones are kept and a portion is missing. For V, J and clone size, that table is used; D and trimming come from the DNA. Among some 160,000 clones, around four fifths were seen once, and the ten largest hold around 8%. This sample is part of a study of blood T cell repertoires in COVID-19. J gave up 3 bases and V 1 base, and 3 bases lay outside the gene matches. The CDR3 sequence is 14 residues long. Germline V lookup: CDR1 LGHDT, CDR2 YNNKEL (reference sequence).

V gene TRBV3-1 (or the pseudogene TRBV3-2) combines with J gene TRBJ2-7, with 7 positions matching TRBD2. Sequencing was carried out using peripheral blood. The receptor comes from an elderly woman with COVID-19, enrolled during active disease. This CDR3 reads CASSQAGGLYEQYF. In DNA, the CDR3 is TGTGCCAGCAGCCAAGCGGGAGGTCTCTACGAGCAGTACTTC.